This T cell receptor (beta chain) was captured by sequencing in a study of metastatic and nonmetastatic thyroid tumors. Only a few counts were recorded for this clone. Using MiXCR, TCRdb re-called clones from the PCR reads. The profile covers around 31,000 clones, with roughly 20% appearing a single time and approximately 3% taken by the ten largest. Patients underwent thyroid surgery, and none had received any treatment before it. Trimming stripped 2 bases from V and 2 bases from J, with 7 bases between. CDR3 size: 14 residues. The germline V gene has CDR1 MNHEY and CDR2 SVGAGI. This clonotype was sampled from a male donor with papillary thyroid cancer or a benign thyroid nodule (not recorded which). Some clones in this sample may be carry-over from other donors' samples. Material: tumor tissue. The genes are TRBV6-5 and TRBJ2-1; weak D call: TRBD1 (5 bases). The CDR3 here is CASSYQGAYNEQFF. The DNA of the CDR3 is TGTGCCAGCAGTTACCAGGGCGCCTACAATGAGCAGTTCTTC.